This T cell receptor beta chain was captured by sequencing in a study of T cells in narcolepsy (dated by TCRdb to the late 2010s). For the study in its entirety: Healthy control donors were enrolled in the study alongside patients who had narcolepsy type 1 or type 2 (NT1, NT2). The study used TCR Vbeta sequencing to track clonotypes in blood and CSF while looking for autoreactive T cells in narcolepsy patients that target self-antigens of hypocretin neurons (hypocretin, TRIB2). Beyond this particular receptor, the publication reports: Autoreactive clonotypes were reported to be detected serially in the blood of the same patients and of different patients, but not in the blood of healthy controls. Numbers of sequenced blood memory CD4+ clonotypes were comparable, averaging approximately 40,000 in patients and roughly 32,000 in controls. Certain blood memory CD4+ repertoires from patients and controls had no sequences that matched autoreactive T cell clones. Plots that compared CSF and blood CD4+ T cell clonotypes from the same patient highlighted HCRT-specific and TRIB2-specific autoreactive clonotypes.

Receptor libraries were prepared by the immunoSEQ multiplex PCR assay. TCRdb took this table from immuneACCESS and kept in-frame rearrangements with V and J called. Such tables lack part of the clones; where checked against another copy, unresolved V genes explain under half of the gap, and the rest is unexplained. Counted in this sample were about 15,000 clones; approximately 83% of them appeared once. In total, the top ten clones hold about two fifths of the sample. Cut back by 4 bases and 1 base, the V and J ends lie 7 bases apart. CDR3 length: 13 amino acids, cysteine to phenylalanine. Only CDR3 DNA is held: 39 bases, read in frame from base 1. CDR1 SSHAT and CDR2 FNYEAQ are derived from the germline V gene (reference sequence). A remark on this clone: The antigen it binds to is not known. No qualities accompany the bases; no much larger clone lies one base away.

For TCR Vbeta sequencing, memory CD4+ T cells were sorted ex vivo from the peripheral blood of narcolepsy patients and healthy controls. Source material: memory (CD45RA-) CD4+ T cells from blood. The cell subset or site label, as the study defines it: memory T cells sorted ex vivo from peripheral blood. Rearrangement joined TRBV7-7 to TRBJ1-1; confidence is insufficient to name the D gene. The sequence derives from a human donor in good health. The CDR3 protein: CASSSAPNTEAFF. The nucleotides read TGTGCCAGCAGCTCTGCCCCGAACACTGAAGCTTTCTTT.